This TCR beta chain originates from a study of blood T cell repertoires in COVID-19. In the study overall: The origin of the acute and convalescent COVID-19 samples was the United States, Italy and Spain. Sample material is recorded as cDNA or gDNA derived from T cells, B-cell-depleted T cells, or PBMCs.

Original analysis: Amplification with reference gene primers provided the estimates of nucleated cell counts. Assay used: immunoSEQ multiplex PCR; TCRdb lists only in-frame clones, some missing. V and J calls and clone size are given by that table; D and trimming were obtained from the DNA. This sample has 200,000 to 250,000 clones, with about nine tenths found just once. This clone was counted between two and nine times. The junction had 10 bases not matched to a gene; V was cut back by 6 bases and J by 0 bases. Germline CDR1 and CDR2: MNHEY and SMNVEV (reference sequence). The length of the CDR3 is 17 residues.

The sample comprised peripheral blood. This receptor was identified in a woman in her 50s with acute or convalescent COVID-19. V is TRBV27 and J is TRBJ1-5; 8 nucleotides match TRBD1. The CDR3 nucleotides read TGTGCCAGCAGGCGTATCGGACAGGGCCTTAGCAATCAGCCCCAGCATTTT. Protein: CASRRIGQGLSNQPQHF.